What follows is one TCR beta chain and its context. This specimen belongs to a study of control samples from healthy donors and cancer patients. Here immunoSEQ multiplex PCR was the method, and the copy in TCRdb shows in-frame clones only, minus some. The sample includes 140,000 to 150,000 clones, 93% of them seen just once. The source of this sequence is a man between 18 and 29 years old in good health. Sample: blood.

For the CDR3, the DNA is TGCGCCAGCAGCTTAGACGGGACAAGAGGAAACACCATATATTTT. It codes for CASSLDGTRGNTIYF. This rearrangement joins TRBV5-1 to TRBJ1-3, with TRBD1 as a possible D gene (6 bases). The CDR3 length is 15 residues. Germline lookup yields CDR1 SGHRS and CDR2 YFSETQ. V gave up 2 bases and J gave up 4 bases, with 13 bases separating them.